This TCR beta chain was found in a study of PD-1 blockade in classical Hodgkin lymphoma. Across the whole study: Nivolumab was given intravenously to patients at 3 mg/kg every 2 weeks.

Per the germline V gene, CDR1 is SGDLS and CDR2 is YYNGEE. This CDR3 has 18 amino acids. The J segment lost 0 bases and the V segment lost 4 bases, leaving 8 bases of the junction unmatched. Relapses following autologous stem cell transplantation were seen in all patients, with brentuximab vedotin exposure varying. The method was immunoSEQ multiplex PCR; TCRdb's version includes in-frame clones alone and lacks a portion of them. The sample lists approximately 100,000 clones; about 89% were seen once. This sample comprised peripheral blood mononuclear cells (PBMCs), obtained before the second cycle of nivolumab. This clonotype originated in a human donor with classical Hodgkin lymphoma. The chain recombines TRBV9 with TRBJ2-2; 11 bases agree with TRBD2. The CDR3 DNA reads as TGTGCCAGCAGCCCGCTAGCGGGGGGACCTGCGAACACCGGGGAGCTGTTTTTT. This translates into CASSPLAGGPANTGELFF.